A selection of T cell receptor beta chains follows, all from one sample in a study of OX40 agonist ivuxolimab in advanced cancers. TCRdb keeps only in-frame clones here, not all; method: immunoSEQ multiplex PCR. In the table there are 20,000 to 25,000 clones, roughly 84% of which are singletons. Specimen: CD4+ or CD8+ T cells sorted from blood, collected in a trial of the OX40 agonist ivuxolimab. The source of these receptors is an adult with an advanced solid tumor such as melanoma, head and neck, liver or kidney cancer. CDR3s include the opening cysteine and the closing phenylalanine or tryptophan. The D gene is left open where the match is weak. Size values are once, few and many counts, or a class for expanded clones, and some rows have none.

d_call j_call cdr3_length v_call clone_size cdr3_aa cdr3_nt
TRBD1 TRBJ2-7 13 TRBV29-1 . CSVEGDSTYEQYF TGCAGCGTTGAAGGGGACAGTACCTACGAGCAGTACTTC
TRBD1 TRBJ2-7 15 TRBV7-9 medium-sized CASSLVRDRDYEQYF TGTGCCAGCAGCTTAGTTCGGGACAGGGACTACGAGCAGTACTTC
. TRBJ2-5 16 TRBV5-5 . CASSLGWGFSGETRYF TGTGCCAGCAGCTTGGGTTGGGGGTTCTCCGGGGAGACCCGGTACTTC
. TRBJ1-1 13 TRBV30 . CAWTQGVPTEAFF TGTGCCTGGACCCAGGGAGTGCCAACTGAAGCTTTCTTT
. TRBJ1-5 15 TRBV5-6 . CASSLSVGSLEKQHF TGTGCCAGCAGCCTCAGCGTGGGGTCGCTCGAAAAACAGCATTTT
. TRBJ2-7 13 TRBV9 . CASTDGIRGEQYF TGTGCCAGCACGGACGGGATCAGGGGCGAGCAGTACTTC
. TRBJ2-5 16 TRBV7-6 . CASSSKAQGGIETQYF TGTGCCAGCAGCTCAAAGGCGCAGGGGGGGATCGAGACCCAGTACTTC
TRBD2 TRBJ2-1 15 TRBV10-3 . CATRLTAGGQNEQFF TGTGCCACACGCTTAACAGCGGGAGGGCAGAATGAGCAGTTCTTC
TRBD2 TRBJ2-2 16 TRBV5-4 . CASSLDPSGNTGELFF TGTGCCAGCAGCTTGGATCCTAGCGGCAACACCGGGGAGCTGTTTTTT
. TRBJ2-2 15 TRBV7-8 . CASRLGQINTGELFF TGTGCCAGCAGGTTGGGACAAATCAACACCGGGGAGCTGTTTTTT
TRBD2 TRBJ2-5 14 TRBV6-6 . CASSYSRPSGTQYF TGTGCCAGCAGTTACTCGAGGCCTAGCGGGACCCAGTACTTC
. TRBJ2-1 16 TRBV27 few CASSSSQSSSYNEQFF TGTGCCAGCAGTTCCTCTCAGTCGAGCTCCTACAATGAGCAGTTCTTC
TRBD1 TRBJ2-5 15 TRBV27 few CASSLWTGGRETQYF TGTGCCAGCAGTTTATGGACAGGGGGTCGTGAGACCCAGTACTTC
TRBD1 TRBJ2-5 16 TRBV28 . CASSFPGTGGPETQYF TGTGCCAGCAGTTTCCCCGGGACAGGGGGCCCCGAGACCCAGTACTTC
. TRBJ1-5 14 TRBV9 large CASSEGRSYQPQHF TGTGCCAGCAGCGAGGGCAGGTCCTATCAGCCCCAGCATTTT
TRBD2 TRBJ2-1 16 TRBV6-4 few CASSDSSGSDHNEQFF TGTGCCAGCAGTGACTCAAGCGGGAGTGATCACAATGAGCAGTTCTTC
. TRBJ1-1 14 TRBV6-5 . CASRPQGPITEAFF TGTGCCAGCAGGCCGCAGGGGCCGATCACTGAAGCTTTCTTT
TRBD2 TRBJ2-5 16 TRBV5-1 . CASSLVASGSGETQYF TGCGCCAGCAGCTTGGTTGCTAGCGGGAGTGGGGAGACCCAGTACTTC
. TRBJ1-1 15 TRBV6-5 . CASSYSGNVGPEAFF TGTGCCAGCAGTTACTCAGGGAATGTGGGACCTGAAGCTTTCTTT
. TRBJ1-5 15 TRBV7-8 . CASSLVGTDNQPQHF TGTGCCAGCAGCTTAGTCGGAACGGACAATCAGCCCCAGCATTTT
TRBD2 TRBJ2-1 19 TRBV7-6 . CASSLVLAGGLSSYNEQFF TGTGCCAGCAGCTTAGTTCTAGCGGGAGGCCTTAGCTCCTACAATGAGCAGTTCTTC
TRBD1 TRBJ2-6 20 TRBV9 . CASSPRAWTGGEAGANVLTF TGTGCCAGCAGCCCTCGAGCCTGGACAGGGGGCGAGGCTGGGGCCAACGTCCTGACTTTC
TRBD2 TRBJ2-3 13 TRBV10-3 . CAISVAGTDTQYF TGTGCCATCAGTGTAGCGGGGACAGATACGCAGTATTTT
TRBD1 TRBJ1-4 14 TRBV30 . CAWGQGVFNEKLFF TGTGCCTGGGGACAGGGGGTGTTTAATGAAAAACTGTTTTTT
. TRBJ2-4 13 TRBV5-5 . CASKSLVKNIQYF TGTGCCAGCAAGTCCTTGGTCAAAAACATTCAGTACTTC
TRBD2 TRBJ2-5 17 TRBV5-4 . CASSLKASGGFTETQYF TGTGCCAGCAGCTTGAAGGCTAGCGGGGGGTTCACGGAGACCCAGTACTTC
TRBD2 TRBJ2-5 15 TRBV28 . CASSGLAGKSETQYF TGTGCCAGCAGTGGACTAGCGGGGAAGTCAGAGACCCAGTACTTC
TRBD2 TRBJ2-7 16 TRBV6-5 . CASSLGSGGLSYEQYF TGTGCCAGCAGTTTGGGTTCGGGGGGTCTTTCTTACGAGCAGTACTTC
. TRBJ1-1 12 TRBV30 . CAWGEDFAEAFF TGTGCCTGGGGGGAGGATTTCGCTGAAGCTTTCTTT
. TRBJ2-1 13 TRBV10-2 . CASSGSRVSEQFF TGCGCCAGCAGTGGTTCCCGGGTGTCTGAGCAGTTCTTC
. TRBJ2-7 15 TRBV9 few CASSSESSPGYEQYF TGTGCCAGCAGCTCTGAGTCCAGCCCCGGCTACGAGCAGTACTTC
. TRBJ2-7 14 TRBV23-1 once CASSQGTSRGEQYF TGCGCCAGCAGTCAAGGGACGTCACGGGGCGAGCAGTACTTC
. TRBJ2-7 16 TRBV9 . CASSVSSGTLTYEQYF TGTGCCAGCAGCGTGTCCTCCGGGACACTGACCTACGAGCAGTACTTC
TRBD2 TRBJ2-3 18 TRBV28 . CASSLWVSGRELADTQYF TGTGCCAGCAGTTTATGGGTTAGCGGGAGGGAGTTGGCAGATACGCAGTATTTT
. TRBJ2-2 12 TRBV7-9 . CASSLGRGELFF TGTGCCAGCAGCTTAGGCCGCGGGGAGCTGTTTTTT
TRBD1 TRBJ2-1 15 TRBV27 . CASSRDRAARNEQFF TGTGCCAGCAGTCGGGACAGGGCGGCTAGGAATGAGCAGTTCTTC
TRBD1 TRBJ2-1 16 TRBV9 . CASSVAYRGSYNEQFF TGTGCCAGCAGCGTAGCTTACAGGGGATCCTACAATGAGCAGTTCTTC
. TRBJ2-7 15 TRBV5-6 . CASSLGPDNPYEQYF TGTGCCAGCAGCTTGGGACCCGACAATCCCTACGAGCAGTACTTC
TRBD2 TRBJ2-1 19 TRBV28 once CASSLRTSGRAWGFNEQFF TGTGCCAGCAGTCTCCGGACTAGCGGGAGGGCTTGGGGATTCAATGAGCAGTTCTTC
TRBD2 TRBJ2-7 16 TRBV12-5 . CASGLVVAGGLIEQYF TGTGCTAGTGGTTTGGTCGTAGCGGGAGGGCTAATCGAGCAGTACTTC
. TRBJ1-1 13 TRBV19 . CASSIRMNTEAFF TGTGCCAGTAGTATTAGAATGAACACTGAAGCTTTCTTT
. TRBJ2-7 14 TRBV5-6 once CASTPGGHLYEQYF TGTGCCAGCACCCCAGGCGGACACCTCTACGAGCAGTACTTC
TRBD2 TRBJ2-3 18 TRBV5-4 . CASSLPGTSGRPFDTQYF TGTGCCAGCAGCTTGCCCGGGACTAGCGGGAGGCCATTCGATACGCAGTATTTT
TRBD1 TRBJ2-7 16 TRBV6-1 few CASSELVGQGAQEQYF TGTGCCAGCAGTGAACTTGTCGGCCAGGGGGCGCAAGAGCAGTACTTC
TRBD2 TRBJ2-1 18 TRBV7-9 . CASSLASLAGEGMDEQFF TGTGCCAGCAGCTTAGCGAGTCTAGCGGGAGAAGGGATGGATGAGCAGTTCTTC